This T cell receptor (beta chain) was identified in a study of T cell responses to AZD1222 COVID-19 vaccine. The repertoire was sequenced with immunoSEQ multiplex PCR; TCRdb's copy has only in-frame clones and lacks some. The sample includes more than 75,000 clones, around nine tenths of them seen just once. This CDR3 region has 15 residues. Germline assignment: CDR1 MNHNY and CDR2 SVGAGI (reference sequence). After removal of 2 bases from V and 5 bases from J, the junction contained 4 bases not matched to a gene. V and J are TRBV6-6 and TRBJ2-1; 9 nucleotides agree with TRBD2. The sample in question was peripheral blood, obtained 28 days after the second AZD1222 dose. The receptor comes from an adult who received the AZD1222 COVID-19 vaccine. In DNA form, the CDR3 reads TGTGCCAGCAGTTACCTAGCGGGAAAAAACAATGAGCAGTTCTTC. Protein product: CASSYLAGKNNEQFF.